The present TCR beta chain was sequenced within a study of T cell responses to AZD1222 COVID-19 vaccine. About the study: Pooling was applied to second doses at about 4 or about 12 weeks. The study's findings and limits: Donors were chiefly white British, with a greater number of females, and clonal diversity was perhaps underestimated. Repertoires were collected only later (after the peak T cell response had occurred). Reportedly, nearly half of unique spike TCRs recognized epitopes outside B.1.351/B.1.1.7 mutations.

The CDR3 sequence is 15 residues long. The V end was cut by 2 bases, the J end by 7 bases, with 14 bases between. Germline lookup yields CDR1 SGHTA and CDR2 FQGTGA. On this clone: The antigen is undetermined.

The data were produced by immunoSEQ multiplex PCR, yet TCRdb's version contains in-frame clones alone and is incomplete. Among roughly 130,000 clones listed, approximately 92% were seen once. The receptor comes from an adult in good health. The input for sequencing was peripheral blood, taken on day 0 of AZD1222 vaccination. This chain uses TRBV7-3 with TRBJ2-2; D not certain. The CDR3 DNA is TGTGCCAGCAGCTTATATTCCCCCACCAGCGGGGAGCTGTTTTTT. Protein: CASSLYSPTSGELFF.